The subject of this entry is one T cell receptor (beta chain). The CDR3 contains 16 residues. Trimming cost V 3 bases and J 5 bases, with 19 bases left between them. Germline V gene lookup returns CDR1 SGHVS and CDR2 FQNEAQ. The data are from a study of blood T cell repertoires in COVID-19. Study-level background: Both acute and convalescent COVID-19 samples were obtained from the United States, Italy and Spain. T cells, B-cell-depleted T cells, or PBMCs supplied cDNA or gDNA.

Original analysis: Amplification of reference gene primers was used by the study to estimate nucleated cell counts. Sequenced by immunoSEQ multiplex PCR; TCRdb stores in-frame clones only, minus some. Clone size and the V and J calls come from that table; the DNA yielded D and trimming. The repertoire consists of about 53,000 clones, with 86% occurring once and the leading ten covering 12%. The sequencing input was peripheral blood. The sequence was collected from a man between 65 and 80 years old with active COVID-19. V and J are TRBV7-8 and TRBJ2-5, with a possible D match to TRBD2 (6 bases). This chain's CDR3 is CASSFVGWMEGETQYF. Written as DNA, the CDR3 is TGTGCCAGCAGCTTCGTCGGGTGGATGGAGGGGGAGACCCAGTACTTC.